The 21 T cell receptor beta chains listed next were all sequenced from one sample in a study of CXCR3-negative and CXCR3-positive naive CD8 T cells (dated by TCRdb to about 2019). The run used a NextSeq 550. The Human TCR Profiling Kit (MiLaboratory) was used to make UMI-labeled 5' RACE TRB cDNA libraries. Reads reprocessed by TCRdb are summarized as one entry per CDR3 protein sequence, and DNA is absent. The sample's table covers about 80,000 distinct CDR3 sequences. Clones ranked in the top ten supply around 1.5% of the sample. Sample: naive CXCR3- CD8+ T cells from blood. The intended sense of this specimen's cell subset or site label: CD45RO-CCR7+CD27+CD95- naive CD8+ T cells lacking CXCR3 (TNR3-). The receptors originated from a human donor in good health. Some clones in this sample may be carry-over from other donors' samples.

This chain links TRBV11-2 with TRBJ2-7; as DNA is missing, the TRBD1 call by TCRdb cannot be tested. Germline V gene lookup returns CDR1 SGHAT and CDR2 FQNNGV. This CDR3 has 18 residues. CDR3 amino acids: CASSEDGLSGQGTYEQYF.

The chain carries TRBV7-6 and TRBJ1-1. This CDR3 is built from 12 residues. The germline CDR1 and CDR2 sequences are SGHVS and FNYEAQ. This CDR3 reads CASSSMNTEAFF.

This rearrangement joins TRBV29-1 to TRBJ2-1; the D call of TRBD2 rests on TCRdb alone, since no DNA is present to check it. The CDR3 is made up of 14 amino acids. Germline V gives CDR1 SQVTM, CDR2 ANQGSEA. CDR3 protein: CSVDGTSGGDEQFF.

The chain carries TRBV29-1 and TRBJ2-2. CDR3 size: 11 residues. Per germline, CDR1 SQVTM and CDR2 ANQGSEA. The CDR3 region is CSVDLSGELFF.

This sequence joins TRBV28 and TRBJ2-3; absent DNA, TCRdb's TRBD2 call cannot be checked. Germline loops: CDR1 MDHEN, CDR2 SYDVKM. The CDR3 spans 16 residues. The chain's CDR3 is CASSFDRREGRDTQYF.

The V call is TRBV3-1, the J call TRBJ1-4; TCRdb's assignment of TRBD1 cannot be checked, as there is no DNA. Germline values: CDR1 LGHDT, CDR2 YNNKEL (reference sequence). This CDR3 is 16 amino acids long. This CDR3 is CASSQDFRGRREKLFF.

The rearrangement joins TRBV7-9 to TRBJ2-7; TCRdb selects TRBD1, and the lack of DNA leaves this call unchecked. Germline loops: CDR1 SEHNR, CDR2 FQNEAQ (reference sequence). This CDR3 is 14 amino acids long. The CDR3 is CASRLRDSPFEQYF.

The rearrangement joins TRBV5-1 to TRBJ2-7. The CDR3 has 15 residues. Looked up from germline, CDR1 is SGHRS and CDR2 is YFSETQ. The CDR3 loop is CASSLDGVNSYEQYF.

The chain is built from TRBV6-2 or TRBV6-3 and TRBJ2-1; TCRdb designates TRBD2, a call that cannot be tested without DNA. There are 15 residues in the CDR3. Germline CDR1 and CDR2: MNHEY and SVGEGT. CDR3 protein: CASRPLAGGYNEQFF.

V and J are TRBV21-1 and TRBJ2-4; the TRBD1 assignment by TCRdb is unverifiable without DNA. TRBV21-1 is shown as a pseudogene. The CDR3 is 17 amino acids. The CDR3 region is CASNLSGGLLAKNIQYF.

V usage is TRBV20-1 and J usage is TRBJ2-4; the D call from TCRdb, TRBD2, cannot be confirmed without DNA. The CDR3 length is 15 residues. Germline assignment: CDR1 DFQATT and CDR2 SNEGSKA (reference sequence). CDR3 protein: CSASEAGGQKNIQYF.

The chain links TRBV4-3 to TRBJ2-1; absent DNA, TCRdb's TRBD2 call cannot be checked. There are 16 residues in the CDR3. CDR1 and CDR2 from the germline V gene are LGHNA and YSLEER. The CDR3 is CASSQDGLGGLNEQFF.

This chain joins TRBV12-3 or TRBV12-4 and TRBJ2-7; absent DNA, TCRdb's TRBD1 call cannot be checked. The CDR3 has 15 amino acids. The CDR3 sequence is CASSSVPGGSYEQYF.

This rearrangement joins TRBV12-3 or TRBV12-4 to TRBJ2-1; no DNA is available, so the TRBD2 call from TCRdb remains unchecked. The CDR3 has 15 amino acids. The CDR3 sequence: CASTGLAGAYNEQFF.

This chain links TRBV12-3 or TRBV12-4 with TRBJ2-5; TCRdb picks TRBD1, but there is no DNA to check that call. CDR3 length: 14 amino acids. The CDR3: CASSSKQVEETQYF.

The V call is TRBV11-2, the J call TRBJ2-5; the D call of TRBD2 rests on TCRdb alone, since no DNA is present to check it. CDR1 and CDR2 from the germline V gene are SGHAT and FQNNGV. The CDR3 is 15 amino acids. The CDR3 spells CASSLTSSVQGTQYF. Together with reference TRBV11-2 and TRBJ2-5, the CDR3 gives the full variable domain: EAGVAQSPRYKIIEKRQSVAFWCNPISGHATLYWYQQILGQGPKLLIQFQNNGVVDDSQLPKDRFSAERLKGVDSTLKIQPAKLEDSAVYLCASSLTSSVQGTQYFGPGTRLLVL.

This chain links TRBV6-2 or TRBV6-3 with TRBJ2-5. Germline-derived CDR1 and CDR2 are MNHEY and SVGEGT. The CDR3 loop spans 13 amino acids. The CDR3: CASSYRDFETQYF.

The chain is built from TRBV14 and TRBJ2-6. CDR1 is SGHDN and CDR2 is FVKESK in the germline V gene. The CDR3 has 14 amino acids. CDR3 sequence: CASSQVDGANVLTF.

This rearrangement joins TRBV27 to TRBJ1-2; TCRdb lists TRBD1, though no DNA is available to test this call. CDR1 MNHEY and CDR2 SMNVEV come from the germline V gene (reference sequence). The CDR3 is made up of 14 amino acids. The CDR3 sequence is CASSLTGRHYGYTF.

Here the CDR3 reads CATSRSTGTGVFNEQFF. The chain is built from TRBV15 and TRBJ2-1; the TRBD1 assignment by TCRdb is unverifiable without DNA. Per germline, CDR1 LNHNV and CDR2 YYDKDF (reference sequence). CDR3 size: 17 residues.

This chain links TRBV6-5 with TRBJ2-5. Germline V gene data show CDR1 as MNHEY and CDR2 as SVGAGI. CDR3 length: 15 amino acids. The CDR3 sequence is CASSYAPKGWETQYF.